One and the same sample provided the 29 T cell receptor beta chains below, sequenced in a study of blood T cell repertoires in COVID-19. Only in-frame clones appear in the TCRdb table, and some are missing; sequencing was by immunoSEQ multiplex PCR. The table has around 200,000 clones, 80% to 90% seen once. Sequencing used peripheral blood. These receptors were obtained from a human donor with active or convalescent COVID-19. The donor label of this sample is uncertain.

The J gene is TRBJ2-7, the V gene TRBV12-3 or TRBV12-4, with D uncertain. The CDR3 extends over 12 amino acids. The V gene lost 3 bases and the J gene lost 4 bases, with 7 bases spanning the gap. The CDR3 loop reads CASSLTGYEQYF. In nucleotides, the CDR3 is TGTGCCAGCAGTTTGACTGGTTACGAGCAGTACTTC.

This clone was seen just once. The chain links TRBV11-3 to TRBJ2-1, with 8 bases lining up with TRBD2. Germline values: CDR1 SGHNT, CDR2 YENEEA. The CDR3 runs 17 residues. With 3 bases clipped from V and 7 bases from J, the junction kept 14 bases outside the gene matches. This chain's CDR3 is CASSFSPGLGDSNEQFF. The DNA of the CDR3 is TGTGCCAGCAGCTTTTCCCCGGGACTAGGGGATTCTAATGAGCAGTTCTTC.

The chain combines TRBV12-5 with TRBJ2-7, with D perhaps matching TRBD2 (6 bases). The CDR3 spans 15 residues. V was trimmed by 6 bases and J by 3 bases, leaving 18 bases between them. Germline V gene lookup returns CDR1 LGHNT and CDR2 FRNRAP. The CDR3 region has the DNA TGTGCTAGTGGAGGGCTAGCGCCTCGACGCTACGAGCAGTACTTC. Encoded protein: CASGGLAPRRYEQYF.

This chain joins TRBV10-1 and TRBJ1-2; D may be TRBD1 (6 bases). This CDR3 is 17 amino acids long. Trimming shortened V by 0 bases and J by 0 bases, and 14 bases separated the two germline ends. Germline assignment: CDR1 WNHNN and CDR2 SYGVQD (reference sequence). The CDR3 region has the DNA TGCGCCAGCAGTGAGTCGCCAGAGACAGGCCCTAACTATGGCTACACCTTC. Its protein is CASSESPETGPNYGYTF.

V gene TRBV5-1 combines with J gene TRBJ2-7, with 7 bases matching TRBD1. V was pared by 2 bases and J by 0 bases, with 2 bases of the junction left unmatched. Germline CDR1 reads SGHRS; CDR2 reads YFSETQ. The CDR3 contains 14 residues. In DNA form, the CDR3 reads TGCGCCAGCAGCTTACGACAGGGCTCCTACGAGCAGTACTTC. Encoded protein: CASSLRQGSYEQYF.

The V gene is TRBV15, the J gene TRBJ1-2; D uncertain. The CDR3 extends over 17 amino acids. In germline, CDR1 is LNHNV, CDR2 YYDKDF (reference sequence). The V end lost 4 bases, the J end lost 0 bases, and 18 bases lay between the germline ends. Here the CDR3 reads CATSIMGSDKANYGYTF. CDR3 in DNA: TGTGCCACCAGCATTATGGGTAGCGACAAGGCTAACTATGGCTACACCTTC.

This rearrangement joins TRBV27 to TRBJ1-6; no clear D. V dropped 7 bases and J dropped 10 bases, with 14 bases sitting between them. CDR1 and CDR2 from the germline V gene are MNHEY and SMNVEV (reference sequence). CDR3 size: 13 residues. The CDR3 region has the DNA TGTGCCAGCAATAGAGGGTTAGGATCACCCCTCCACTTT. Encoded protein: CASNRGLGSPLHF.

CDR3 region: CASSIGTGTLKDEQFF. CDR3 nucleotides: TGTGCCAGTAGTATTGGGACAGGGACACTTAAGGATGAGCAGTTCTTC. V is TRBV19 and J is TRBJ2-1; 9 bases match TRBD1. Looked up from germline, CDR1 is LNHDA and CDR2 is SQIVND (reference sequence). The CDR3 consists of 16 residues. The ends lost 3 bases at V and 8 bases at J; junction bases unmatched: 11.

The gene calls are TRBV5-6 and TRBJ2-5, with 9 bases aligning to TRBD1. Germline V lookup: CDR1 SGHDT, CDR2 YYEEEE. The CDR3 is 15 amino acids. V lost 0 bases to trimming and J lost 2 bases; unmatched junction nucleotides: 2. CDR3 coding DNA: TGTGCCAGCAGCTTGGGGACAGGGGTTCAAGAGACCCAGTACTTC. Encoded protein: CASSLGTGVQETQYF.

The chain employs TRBV4-3 and TRBJ1-1; 7 nucleotides agree with TRBD1. The CDR3 runs to 17 residues. The germline V gene has CDR1 LGHNA and CDR2 YSLEER. The V gene end was trimmed by 3 bases and the J gene end by 3 bases; junction bases not matched to a gene: 13. In DNA form, the CDR3 reads TGCGCCAGCAGCCACCCCCGGGCTGACAGGGTAGACACTGAAGCTTTCTTT. Amino acid sequence: CASSHPRADRVDTEAFF.

The chain joins TRBV3-1 (or the pseudogene TRBV3-2) to TRBJ1-5, with D unclear. Germline CDR1 LGHDT, CDR2 YNNKEL (reference sequence). Trimming removed 5 bases from V and 0 bases from J, with 11 bases in between. The CDR3 spans 15 residues. CDR3 sequence reads: CASSATPHSNQPQHF. The CDR3 DNA sequence: TGTGCCAGCAGCGCGACACCTCATAGCAATCAGCCCCAGCATTTT.

The V and J genes are TRBV18 and TRBJ2-7; D perhaps matches TRBD1 (5 bases). V lost 3 bases and J lost 0, with 15 bases in between. This CDR3 contains 16 residues. Per germline, CDR1 KGHSH and CDR2 LQKENI. As DNA, the CDR3 is TGTGCCAGCTCACCTTATGGACACCCAAGCTCCTACGAGCAGTACTTC. Translated, it gives CASSPYGHPSSYEQYF.

The rearrangement links TRBV3-1 (or the pseudogene TRBV3-2) to TRBJ1-2, with 8 nucleotides matching TRBD1. The germline CDR1 and CDR2 sequences are LGHDT and YNNKEL (reference sequence). The CDR3 runs to 15 residues. With 3 bases clipped from V and 2 bases from J, the junction kept 5 bases outside the gene matches. This CDR3 is CASSQADRDNYGYTF. The CDR3 coding sequence is TGTGCCAGCAGCCAGGCGGACAGGGACAACTATGGCTACACCTTC.

The chain is built from TRBV2 and TRBJ2-2; no reliable D call. There are 14 residues in the CDR3. Germline V lookup: CDR1 SNHLY, CDR2 FYNNEI. V was trimmed by 3 bases and J by 2 bases, leaving 7 bases between them. In DNA, the CDR3 is TGTGCCAGCAGTGATAAAATAAACACCGGGGAGCTGTTTTTT. As protein: CASSDKINTGELFF.

J is TRBJ2-3 and V is TRBV9; D is unresolved. Trimming pared 3 bases from V and 2 bases from J, leaving 19 bases between. Germline values: CDR1 SGDLS, CDR2 YYNGEE. This CDR3 region has 17 residues. The CDR3 protein is CASSANRVRVDTDTQYF. Here the CDR3 DNA reads TGTGCCAGCAGCGCAAATCGGGTACGAGTGGACACAGATACGCAGTATTTT.

J is TRBJ2-2 and V is TRBV4-2; possibly TRBD2 for D (6 bases). The germline CDR1 and CDR2 sequences are LGHNA and YNFKEQ. The CDR3 is 17 amino acids. V lost 1 base and J 1 base, leaving 13 bases between the germline ends. CDR3 protein: CASSQAAGTLNTGELFF. In DNA, the CDR3 is TGTGCCAGCAGCCAAGCTGCCGGGACTTTGAACACCGGGGAGCTGTTTTTT.

This chain links TRBV18 with TRBJ2-7; D possibly corresponds to TRBD1 (6 bases). Trimming took off 4 bases at V and 5 bases at J, with 15 bases between the two ends. Germline assignment: CDR1 KGHSH and CDR2 LQKENI. The CDR3 sequence is 14 residues long. In DNA form, the CDR3 reads TGTGCCAGCTCACGCCTACAGGGTTTGCACGAGCAGTACTTC. It yields the protein CASSRLQGLHEQYF.

V is TRBV12-5 and J is TRBJ1-5; D is unresolved. Germline CDR1 and CDR2: LGHNT and FRNRAP. V was cut by 4 bases and J by 5 bases, with 6 bases left in between. The length of the CDR3 is 12 residues. The CDR3 reads CASGSPDQPQHF. CDR3 in DNA: TGTGCTAGTGGTTCCCCAGATCAGCCCCAGCATTTT.

V and J are TRBV16 and TRBJ2-5; 8 bases map to TRBD2. CDR1 and CDR2 (germline): KGHSY, FQNENV. With 2 bases clipped from V and 5 bases from J, the junction kept 4 bases outside the gene matches. This CDR3 contains 14 residues. This CDR3 is CASSQGTRRETQYF. For the CDR3, the DNA is TGTGCCAGCAGCCAAGGGACTAGAAGGGAGACCCAGTACTTC.

The rearrangement uses TRBV7-2 and TRBJ2-2; 7 bases map to TRBD2. V lost 3 bases, J lost 5 bases, and 9 bases stayed unmatched. The CDR3 contains 16 residues. CDR1 and CDR2 (germline): SGHTA, FQGNSA. The CDR3 DNA is TGTGCCAGCAGCTTGACCGGCACTAGCGTTACCGGGGAGCTGTTTTTT. It translates to CASSLTGTSVTGELFF.

CDR3 residues: CASSDGLANEQFF. In DNA, the CDR3 is TGTGCCAGCAGCGACGGACTAGCCAATGAGCAGTTCTTC. The rearrangement joins TRBV7-7 to TRBJ2-1; 8 nucleotides align to TRBD2. CDR1 is SSHAT, CDR2 FNYEAQ, per germline (reference sequence). V dropped 5 bases and J dropped 6; count of bases not matched to a gene: 3. CDR3 size: 13 residues.

This clone has a handful of counts. This chain joins TRBV9 and TRBJ2-3, with a weak D call TRBD1 (6 bases). The CDR3 is 15 residues long. V gave up 0 bases and J gave up 2 bases, with 10 bases separating them. In germline, CDR1 is SGDLS, CDR2 YYNGEE. The CDR3 DNA is TGTGCCAGCAGCGTAGGCGGACAGTCCACAGATACGCAGTATTTT. Its protein is CASSVGGQSTDTQYF.

V usage is TRBV19 and J usage is TRBJ2-3, with 15 positions matching TRBD2. Trimming removed 10 bases from V and 5 bases from J; junction bases left unmatched: 4. Germline V gene data show CDR1 as LNHDA and CDR2 as SQIVND (reference sequence). This CDR3 has 14 residues. CDR3 in DNA: TGTGCCACGGGACTAGCGGGGGGTAAAGATACGCAGTATTTT. This encodes CATGLAGGKDTQYF.

This clone has more than one count but fewer than ten. This chain uses TRBV28 with TRBJ2-3; D perhaps matches TRBD2 (6 bases). Trimming pared 7 bases from V and 3 bases from J, leaving 14 bases between. Per germline, CDR1 MDHEN and CDR2 SYDVKM. The CDR3 consists of 14 residues. The CDR3 DNA sequence: TGTGCCAGCAATAGGGAGGTAGTTACAGATACGCAGTATTTT. Translating gives CASNREVVTDTQYF.

This chain joins TRBV21-1 and TRBJ2-1; TRBD2, the table's D call, was not compared with the DNA. TRBV21-1 is listed as a pseudogene. The CDR3 is 17 residues long. The CDR3 loop reads CASSKVRGLDSYNEQFF. The CDR3, as DNA: TGTGCCAGCAGCAAAGTAAGGGGACTAGACTCCTACAATGAGCAGTTCTTC.

The chain recombines TRBV9 with TRBJ2-7, with D maybe TRBD1 (6 bases). V was cut by 7 bases and J by 4 bases, with 15 bases left in between. Germline V CDR1 and CDR2: SGDLS, YYNGEE. This CDR3 is built from 13 residues. The CDR3: CASGSGTKYEQYF. CDR3 bases: TGTGCCAGCGGGTCCGGGACAAAATACGAGCAGTACTTC.

This clone is a singleton in its sample. The V gene is TRBV5-4, the J gene TRBJ2-5; 16 positions agree with TRBD2. This CDR3 region has 18 residues. The germline V gene has CDR1 SGHNT and CDR2 YYREEE (reference sequence). V lost 2 bases and J lost 0; bases outside the gene matches: 4. CDR3 protein: CASSLEGTSGRDQETQYF. CDR3 coding DNA: TGTGCCAGCAGCTTAGAGGGGACTAGCGGGAGGGACCAAGAGACCCAGTACTTC.

This chain connects TRBV5-1 to TRBJ1-4; 7 nucleotides agree with TRBD1. CDR1 is SGHRS, CDR2 YFSETQ, per germline. J was trimmed by 8 bases and V by 0 bases; bases with no gene match: 10. The CDR3 consists of 16 residues. The CDR3 spells CASSLAVHGRGEKLFF. As DNA, the CDR3 is TGCGCCAGCAGCTTGGCGGTTCATGGCAGGGGGGAAAAACTGTTTTTT.

In DNA, the CDR3 is TGTGCCACCAGTGATGGGACAGGGTGGGGACAGCCCCAGCATTTT. This translates into CATSDGTGWGQPQHF. The rearrangement joins TRBV24-1 to TRBJ1-5, with TRBD1 matching over 9 bases. Per the germline V gene, CDR1 is KGHDR and CDR2 is SFDVKD. This CDR3 contains 15 residues. The V and J ends lost 3 bases and 7 bases, in that order; junction bases with no gene match: 6.